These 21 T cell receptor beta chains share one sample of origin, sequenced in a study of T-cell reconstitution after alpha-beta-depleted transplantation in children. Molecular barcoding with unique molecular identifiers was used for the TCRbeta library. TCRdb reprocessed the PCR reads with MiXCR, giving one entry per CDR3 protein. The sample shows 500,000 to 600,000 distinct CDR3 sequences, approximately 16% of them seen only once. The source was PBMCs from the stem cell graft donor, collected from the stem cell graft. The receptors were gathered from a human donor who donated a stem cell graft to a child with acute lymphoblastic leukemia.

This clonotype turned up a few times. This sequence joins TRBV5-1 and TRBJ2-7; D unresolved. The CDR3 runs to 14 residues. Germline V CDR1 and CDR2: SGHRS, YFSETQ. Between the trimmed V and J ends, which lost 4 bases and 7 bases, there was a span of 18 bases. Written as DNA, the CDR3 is TGCGCCAGCAGCCCGGATGTAACGTCGAGGGAGCAGTACTTC. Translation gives CASSPDVTSREQYF.

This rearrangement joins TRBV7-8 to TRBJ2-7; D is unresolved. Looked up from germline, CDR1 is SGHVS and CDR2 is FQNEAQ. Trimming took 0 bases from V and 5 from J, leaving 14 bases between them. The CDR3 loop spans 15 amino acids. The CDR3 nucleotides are TGTGCCAGCAGCTTAGCTGGGCAGTCAAGCGACGAGCAGTACTTC. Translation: CASSLAGQSSDEQYF. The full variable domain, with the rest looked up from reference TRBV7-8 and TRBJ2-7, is GAGVSQSPRYKVAKRGQDVALRCDPISGHVSLFWYQQALGQGPEFLTYFQNEAQLDKSGLPSDRFFAERPEGSVSTLKIQRTQQEDSAVYLCASSLAGQSSDEQYFGPGTRLTVT.

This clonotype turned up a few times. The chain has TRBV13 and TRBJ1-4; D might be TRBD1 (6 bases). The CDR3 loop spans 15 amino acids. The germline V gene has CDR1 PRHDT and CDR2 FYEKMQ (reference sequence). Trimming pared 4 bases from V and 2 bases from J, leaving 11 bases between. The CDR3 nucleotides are TGTGCCAGCAGCTCCTACAGGGACACTAATGAAAAACTGTTTTTT. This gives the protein CASSSYRDTNEKLFF.

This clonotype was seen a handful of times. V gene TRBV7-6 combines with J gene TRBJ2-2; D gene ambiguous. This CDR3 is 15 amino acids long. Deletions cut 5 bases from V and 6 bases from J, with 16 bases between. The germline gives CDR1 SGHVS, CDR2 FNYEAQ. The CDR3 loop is CASSQGRPRPGELFF. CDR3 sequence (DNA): TGTGCCAGCAGCCAAGGGCGCCCACGGCCCGGGGAGCTGTTTTTT.

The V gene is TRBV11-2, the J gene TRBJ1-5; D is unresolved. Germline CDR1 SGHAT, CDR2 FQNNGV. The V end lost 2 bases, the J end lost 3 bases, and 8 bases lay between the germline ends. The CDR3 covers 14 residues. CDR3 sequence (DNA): TGTGCCAGCAGCTTACGGGTTTCCAATCAGCCCCAGCATTTT. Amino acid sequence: CASSLRVSNQPQHF.

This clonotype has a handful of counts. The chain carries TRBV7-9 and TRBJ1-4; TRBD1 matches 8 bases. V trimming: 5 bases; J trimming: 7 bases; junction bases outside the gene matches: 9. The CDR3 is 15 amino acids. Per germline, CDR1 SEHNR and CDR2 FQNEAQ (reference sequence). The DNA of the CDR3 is TGTGCCAGCAGCCGCGGGACAGGAGGGGGTGAAAAACTGTTTTTT. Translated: CASSRGTGGGEKLFF.

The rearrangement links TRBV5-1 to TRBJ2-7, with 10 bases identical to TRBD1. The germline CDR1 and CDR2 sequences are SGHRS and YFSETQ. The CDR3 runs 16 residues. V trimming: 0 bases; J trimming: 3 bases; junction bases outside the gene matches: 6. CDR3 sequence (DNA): TGCGCCAGCAGCTTGGAATGGACAGGGGGTATCTACGAGCAGTACTTC. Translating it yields CASSLEWTGGIYEQYF.

The CDR3: CARAKGQESSYEQYF. In DNA, the CDR3 is TGTGCCCGCGCCAAGGGACAGGAGAGCTCCTACGAGCAGTACTTC. The chain recombines TRBV6-1 with TRBJ2-7; 8 bases are a match to TRBD1. Germline trimming cut 11 bases from V and 0 bases from J; bases unmatched to any gene: 12. The CDR3 length is 15 residues. Germline CDR1 is MNHNS and CDR2 is SASEGT.

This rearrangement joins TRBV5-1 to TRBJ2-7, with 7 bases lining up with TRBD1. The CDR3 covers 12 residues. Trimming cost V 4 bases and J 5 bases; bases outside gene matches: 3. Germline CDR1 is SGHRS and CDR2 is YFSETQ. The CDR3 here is CASSPTGDEQYF. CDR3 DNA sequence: TGCGCCAGCAGCCCCACAGGGGACGAGCAGTACTTC.

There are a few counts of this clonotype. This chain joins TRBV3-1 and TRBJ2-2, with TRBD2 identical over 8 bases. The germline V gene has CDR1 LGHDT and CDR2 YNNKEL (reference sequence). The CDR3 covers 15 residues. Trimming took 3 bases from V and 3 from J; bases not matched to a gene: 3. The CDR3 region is CASSQSSGDTGELFF. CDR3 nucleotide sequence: TGTGCCAGCAGCCAGAGTAGCGGGGACACCGGGGAGCTGTTTTTT.

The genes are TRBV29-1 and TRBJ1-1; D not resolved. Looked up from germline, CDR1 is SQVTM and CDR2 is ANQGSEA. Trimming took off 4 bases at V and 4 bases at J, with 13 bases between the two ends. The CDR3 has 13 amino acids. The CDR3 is CSVAGIESTEAFF. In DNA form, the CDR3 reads TGCAGCGTTGCGGGGATTGAGAGCACTGAAGCTTTCTTT.

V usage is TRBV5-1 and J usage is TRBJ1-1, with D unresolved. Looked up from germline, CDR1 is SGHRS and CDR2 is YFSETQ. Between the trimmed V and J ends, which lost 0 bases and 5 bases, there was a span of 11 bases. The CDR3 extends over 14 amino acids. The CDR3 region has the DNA TGCGCCAGCAGCTTGGCTCCGGGGAGGACTGAAGCTTTCTTT. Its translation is CASSLAPGRTEAFF.

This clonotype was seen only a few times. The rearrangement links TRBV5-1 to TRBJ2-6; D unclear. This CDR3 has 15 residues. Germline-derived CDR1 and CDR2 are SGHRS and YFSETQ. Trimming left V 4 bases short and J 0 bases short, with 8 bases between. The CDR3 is CASSPGNSGANVLTF. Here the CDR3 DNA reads TGCGCCAGCAGCCCTGGGAACTCTGGGGCCAACGTCCTGACTTTC.

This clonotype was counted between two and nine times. The CDR3 reads CASKHGGGGNQPQHF. The DNA of the CDR3 is TGTGCCAGCAAACACGGAGGCGGCGGCAATCAGCCCCAGCATTTT. The chain couples TRBV12-3 or TRBV12-4 to TRBJ1-5; D gene uncertain. The CDR3 has 15 amino acids. Trimming shortened V by 7 bases and J by 2 bases, and 15 bases separated the two germline ends.

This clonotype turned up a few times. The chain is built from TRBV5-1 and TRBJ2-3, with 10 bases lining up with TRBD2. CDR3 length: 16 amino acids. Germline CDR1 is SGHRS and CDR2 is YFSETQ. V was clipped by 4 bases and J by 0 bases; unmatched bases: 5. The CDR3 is CASSHPGLASTDTQYF. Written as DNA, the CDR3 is TGCGCCAGCAGCCACCCGGGACTAGCGAGCACAGATACGCAGTATTTT.

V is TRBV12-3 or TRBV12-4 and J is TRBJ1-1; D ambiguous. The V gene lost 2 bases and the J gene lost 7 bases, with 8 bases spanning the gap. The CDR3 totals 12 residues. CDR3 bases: TGTGCCAGCAGTTTACCCACCCATGAAGCTTTCTTT. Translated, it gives CASSLPTHEAFF.

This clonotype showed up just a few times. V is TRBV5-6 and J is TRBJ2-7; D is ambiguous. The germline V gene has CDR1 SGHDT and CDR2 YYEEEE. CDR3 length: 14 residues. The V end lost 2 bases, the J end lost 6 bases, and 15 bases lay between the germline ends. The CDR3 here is CASSFRAAAAEQYF. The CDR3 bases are TGTGCCAGCAGCTTTCGGGCAGCCGCCGCCGAGCAGTACTTC.

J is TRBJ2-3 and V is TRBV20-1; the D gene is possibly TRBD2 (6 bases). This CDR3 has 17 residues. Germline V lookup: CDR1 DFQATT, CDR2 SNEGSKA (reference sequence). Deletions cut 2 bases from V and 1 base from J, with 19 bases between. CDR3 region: CSARPRRGIGGTDTQYF. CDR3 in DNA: TGCAGTGCTAGACCCCGGAGGGGAATAGGTGGCACAGATACGCAGTATTTT.

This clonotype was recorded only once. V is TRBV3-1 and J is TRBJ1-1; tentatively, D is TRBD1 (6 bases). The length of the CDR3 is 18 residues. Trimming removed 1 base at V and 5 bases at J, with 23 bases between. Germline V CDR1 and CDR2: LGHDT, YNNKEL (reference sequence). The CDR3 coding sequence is TGTGCCAGCAGCCAAGGCTTCACAGGGCTAGTCGGTTGGACTGAAGCTTTCTTT. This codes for CASSQGFTGLVGWTEAFF.

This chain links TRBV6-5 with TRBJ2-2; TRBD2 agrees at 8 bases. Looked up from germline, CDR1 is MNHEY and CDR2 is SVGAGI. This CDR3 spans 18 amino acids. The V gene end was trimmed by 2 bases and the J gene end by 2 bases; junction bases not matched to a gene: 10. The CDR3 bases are TGTGCCAGCAGTTACATGGCGGGAGGCCTCCTAAACACCGGGGAGCTGTTTTTT. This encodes CASSYMAGGLLNTGELFF.

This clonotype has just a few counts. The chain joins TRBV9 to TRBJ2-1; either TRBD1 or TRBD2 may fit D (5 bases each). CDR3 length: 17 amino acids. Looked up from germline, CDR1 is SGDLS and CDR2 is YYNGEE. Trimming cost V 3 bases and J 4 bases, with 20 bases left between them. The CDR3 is CASSEGTAAILYNEQFF. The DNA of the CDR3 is TGTGCCAGCAGCGAGGGGACGGCCGCCATCCTTTACAATGAGCAGTTCTTC.